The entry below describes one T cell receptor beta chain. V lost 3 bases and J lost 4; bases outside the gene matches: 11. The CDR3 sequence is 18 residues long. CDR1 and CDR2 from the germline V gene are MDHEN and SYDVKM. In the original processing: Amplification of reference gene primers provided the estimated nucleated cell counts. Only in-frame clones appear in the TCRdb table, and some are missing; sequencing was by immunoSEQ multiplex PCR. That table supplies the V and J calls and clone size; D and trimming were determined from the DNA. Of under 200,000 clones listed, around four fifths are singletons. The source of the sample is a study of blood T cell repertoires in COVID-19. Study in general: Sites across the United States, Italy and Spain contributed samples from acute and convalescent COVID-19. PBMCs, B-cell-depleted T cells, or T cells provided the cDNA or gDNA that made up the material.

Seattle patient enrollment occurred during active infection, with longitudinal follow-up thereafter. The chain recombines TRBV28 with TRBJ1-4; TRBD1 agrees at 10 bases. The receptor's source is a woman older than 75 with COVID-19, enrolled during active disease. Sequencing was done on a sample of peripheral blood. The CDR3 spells CASSFSPGQGRVNEKLFF. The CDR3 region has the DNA TGTGCCAGCAGTTTCTCTCCGGGACAGGGGCGAGTTAATGAAAAACTGTTTTTT.